Ten or more counts support the clone carrying this T cell receptor beta chain. As yet, its antigen is unknown. These data originate in a study of blood T cells in healthy people across ages. A sample-barcoded 5' primer and a J-beta primer mix were used in a second PCR of roughly 7 to 11 cycles. A template-switch adaptor that had 12 random nucleotides put a tag on each cDNA molecule. TCRdb called the 5' RACE reads again in MiXCR, with one record for every CDR3 protein. The table has 870,000 or so distinct CDR3 sequences, more than 25% seen once; the top ten hold roughly 17%. The CDR3 has 15 residues. V was trimmed by 4 bases and J by 0 bases, leaving 13 bases between them. Per the germline V gene, CDR1 is SGHTS and CDR2 is YDEGEE. Study-wide results and limits: Long-lived donors had more naive CD4+ cells and higher diversity than aged donors.

The chain combines TRBV5-8 with TRBJ1-2, with D possibly TRBD1 on 6 matching bases. Sequencing was done on a sample of blood. The receptor was isolated from a woman of 80 years or more in good health. The CDR3 bases are TGTGCCAGCAGCCCGACAGGCTTGGCTAACTATGGCTACACCTTC. The encoded protein is CASSPTGLANYGYTF. Combining the CDR3 with reference TRBV5-8 and TRBJ1-2 gives the whole variable domain EAGVTQSPTHLIKTRGQQATLRCSPISGHTSVYWYQQALGLGLQFLLWYDEGEERNRGNFPPRFSGRQFPNYSSELNVNALELEDSALYLCASSPTGLANYGYTFGSGTRLTVV.